This T cell receptor beta chain was documented in a study of blood T cell repertoires in COVID-19. The CDR3 is 16 residues long. Germline CDR1 is SGHAT and CDR2 is FQNNGV. J was trimmed by 0 bases and V by 0 bases; bases with no gene match: 3. Clinical histories supplied by participants themselves formed the basis of cohort assignment. In the original analysis: Using reference gene primer amplification, nucleated cell counts were estimated. Using immunoSEQ multiplex PCR, the repertoire was profiled, and TCRdb retains in-frame clones only, with some absent. V, J and clone size reflect that table, while D and trimming were determined from the DNA. The sample comprises about 260,000 clones, 85% to 90% of which are singletons, and around 0.85% rests with the top ten.

This sequence originates from a man aged 50 to 60 who had been exposed to COVID-19. The chain uses TRBV11-2 and TRBJ2-7; 9 bases align to TRBD2. Sequenced input: PBMCs or T cells enriched from blood (not recorded which). The CDR3 is CASSLELAGSSYEQYV. The CDR3, as DNA: TGTGCCAGCAGCTTAGAACTAGCGGGCAGCTCCTACGAGCAGTACGTC.